This is a list of T cell receptor beta chains from one sample in a study of CD8+ T cells in alopecia areata. Measured with immunoSEQ multiplex PCR; TCRdb has only the in-frame clones, and not every one. Among approximately 150,000 clones listed, 40% to 65% were seen once. Sample: CD4+ T cells sorted from blood, taken at week 0. The receptor set was obtained from a human donor with alopecia areata. The CDR3 runs from the conserved cysteine through the conserved F or W. The order of the fields is D gene, clone size, J gene, V gene, CDR3 protein, CDR3 DNA. The D gene is left open where the match is weak. The size field is filled for only some rows; it gives once, few, many or a size class.

>TRBD2|-|TRBJ2-7|TRBV30
CAWSVKGGSGEQYF
TGTGCCTGGAGTGTAAAGGGCGGGAGTGGTGAGCAGTACTTC
>TRBD1|-|TRBJ2-3|TRBV29-1
CSVDISGDSSQYF
TGCAGCGTTGACATCTCCGGGGACAGCTCGCAGTATTTT
>-|few|TRBJ2-3|TRBV9
CASSVRDTDTQYF
TGTGCCAGCAGCGTAAGAGACACAGATACGCAGTATTTT
>-|-|TRBJ2-5|TRBV10-3
CAISESQGTQYF
TGTGCCATCAGTGAGTCTCAGGGGACCCAGTACTTC
>TRBD1|-|TRBJ1-2|TRBV29-1
CSVDGTGGGYTF
TGCAGCGTTGACGGGACAGGGGGTGGCTACACCTTC
>TRBD1|-|TRBJ1-2|TRBV30
CAWVGTVYGYTF
TGTGCCTGGGTTGGGACAGTCTATGGCTACACCTTC
>-|few|TRBJ2-7|TRBV5-1
CASSADGGGGEQYF
TGCGCCAGCAGCGCGGACGGGGGCGGCGGCGAGCAGTACTTC
>-|-|TRBJ1-4|TRBV27
CASGGGEKLFF
TGTGCCAGCGGGGGCGGTGAAAAACTGTTTTTT
>-|once|TRBJ2-2|TRBV30
CAWSGVEPGELFF
TGTGCCTGGAGTGGGGTCGAGCCCGGGGAGCTGTTTTTT
>-|-|TRBJ2-1|TRBV14
CASSRGSANEQFF
TGTGCCAGCAGCCGGGGGTCCGCCAATGAGCAGTTCTTC
>-|few|TRBJ2-3|TRBV4-3
CASSQEWADTQYF
TGCGCCAGCAGCCAAGAGTGGGCAGATACGCAGTATTTT
>-|-|TRBJ2-3|TRBV29-1
CSVRQEGKNTQYF
TGCAGCGTTCGGCAGGAGGGTAAAAATACGCAGTATTTT
>-|-|TRBJ2-7|TRBV2
CASGTGTWNDYEQYF
TGTGCCAGCGGGACCGGGACTTGGAACGACTACGAGCAGTACTTC
>TRBD1|-|TRBJ1-1|TRBV5-4
CASSLNGQGNTEAFF
TGTGCCAGCAGCTTGAACGGACAGGGGAACACTGAAGCTTTCTTT
>-|-|TRBJ1-4|TRBV29-1
CSVFTGGKLFF
TGCAGCGTTTTTACCGGGGGTAAACTGTTTTTT
>-|few|TRBJ2-3|TRBV28
CASSPDRYTDTQYF
TGTGCCAGCAGTCCCGACAGGTACACAGATACGCAGTATTTT
>TRBD1|few|TRBJ1-3|TRBV7-8
CASSFDRVISGNTIYF
TGTGCCAGCAGCTTTGACAGGGTCATCTCTGGAAACACCATATATTTT
>TRBD1|-|TRBJ1-2|TRBV6-5
CASSPDRERGYTF
TGTGCCAGCAGCCCAGACAGGGAGCGGGGCTACACCTTC
>-|-|TRBJ2-3|TRBV29-1
CSVVRFTSSTDTQYF
TGCAGCGTTGTTCGGTTTACCTCTAGCACAGATACGCAGTATTTT
>-|few|TRBJ2-7|TRBV29-1
CSVEVTLYEQYF
TGCAGCGTTGAAGTCACTCTCTACGAGCAGTACTTC
>-|-|TRBJ2-7|TRBV30
CAWGPGQRAYEQYF
TGTGCCTGGGGACCGGGACAGCGGGCGTACGAGCAGTACTTC
>TRBD1|-|TRBJ2-7|TRBV30
CAWSGTGKNYEQYF
TGTGCCTGGAGTGGGACAGGGAAAAACTACGAGCAGTACTTC
>TRBD1|-|TRBJ1-3|TRBV29-1
CSIQGYRSGNTIYF
TGCAGCATACAGGGGTACCGCTCTGGAAACACCATATATTTT
>-|-|TRBJ2-6|TRBV29-1
CSVGGSSGANVLTF
TGCAGCGTTGGAGGGTCGTCTGGGGCCAACGTCCTGACTTTC
>TRBD2|-|TRBJ2-1|TRBV7-7
CASSPSGDYNNEQFF
TGTGCTAGCAGTCCTAGCGGGGACTATAACAATGAGCAGTTCTTC
>-|-|TRBJ2-7|TRBV7-2
CASSLIYEQYF
TGTGCCAGCAGCTTAATCTACGAGCAGTACTTC
>-|-|TRBJ2-5|TRBV6-5
CASSYGGAGTKTQYF
TGTGCCAGCAGTTATGGCGGGGCAGGGACAAAGACCCAGTACTTC
>-|-|TRBJ2-1|TRBV7-2
CASSPQTYNEQFF
TGTGCCAGCAGCCCCCAGACTTACAATGAGCAGTTCTTC
>TRBD1|-|TRBJ2-1|TRBV29-1
CSSRDRGENEQFF
TGCAGCTCCCGGGACAGGGGGGAGAATGAGCAGTTCTTC
>TRBD2|-|TRBJ2-1|TRBV25-1
CASSVGREPYNEQFF
TGTGCCAGCAGTGTGGGGCGGGAGCCCTACAATGAGCAGTTCTTC
>-|few|TRBJ2-1|TRBV18
CASRGVGNEQFF
TGTGCCAGCCGCGGGGTCGGGAATGAGCAGTTCTTC
>TRBD2|-|TRBJ2-3|TRBV30
CAWSQPIAGGTDTQYF
TGTGCCTGGAGTCAACCTATAGCGGGAGGTACAGATACGCAGTATTTT
>-|few|TRBJ1-5|TRBV7-2
CASVAGANSNQPQHF
TGTGCCAGCGTCGCGGGGGCAAATAGCAATCAGCCCCAGCATTTT
>-|-|TRBJ1-5|TRBV30
CAWSNRGNQPQHF
TGTGCCTGGAGCAATCGGGGGAATCAGCCCCAGCATTTT
>-|-|TRBJ1-1|TRBV4-3
CASSQVAPLGTVEVNTEAFF
TGCGCCAGCAGCCAAGTAGCCCCGTTGGGAACGGTTGAAGTGAACACTGAAGCTTTCTTT
>-|few|TRBJ2-2|TRBV30
CAWSNRIGGELFF
TGTGCCTGGAGTAATAGGATTGGCGGGGAGCTGTTTTTT
>-|-|TRBJ2-7|TRBV29-1
CSVEVLYEQYF
TGCAGCGTAGAAGTCCTCTACGAGCAGTACTTC
>-|-|TRBJ2-5|TRBV4-1
CASSQVTPPGVVETQYF
TGCGCCAGCAGCCAAGTGACTCCTCCGGGAGTCGTAGAGACCCAGTACTTC
>-|few|TRBJ2-7|TRBV14
CASSRVVGTKYF
TGTGCCAGCAGCCGGGTTGTTGGGACAAAGTACTTC
>TRBD1|-|TRBJ2-2|TRBV28
CASSFRGRNTGELFF
TGTGCCAGCAGTTTTAGGGGGCGGAACACCGGGGAGCTGTTTTTT
>TRBD2|-|TRBJ2-7|TRBV30
CAWSRRTSRYEQYF
TGTGCCTGGAGTCGACGGACTAGCCGTTACGAGCAGTACTTC
>-|-|TRBJ2-5|TRBV6-5
CASSLTRRETQYF
TGTGCCAGCAGTCTGACACGCCGGGAGACCCAGTACTTC
>-|-|TRBJ1-1|TRBV5-8
CASSFDETEAFF
TGTGCCAGCAGCTTTGATGAGACTGAAGCTTTCTTT
>-|few|TRBJ2-1|TRBV29-1
CSVGRLPYNEQFF
TGCTCCGTGGGCAGGCTTCCGTACAATGAGCAGTTCTTC
>TRBD2|few|TRBJ2-3|TRBV7-7
CASSKDLAGPGTDTQYF
TGTGCCAGCAGCAAAGATCTAGCGGGCCCTGGCACAGATACGCAGTATTTT
>-|-|TRBJ2-2|TRBV29-1
CSTSNRQRNTGELFF
TGCAGCACATCTAACAGACAAAGGAACACCGGGGAGCTGTTTTTT
>-|few|TRBJ1-1|TRBV29-1
CSVVRWNTEAFF
TGCAGCGTTGTTCGGTGGAACACTGAAGCTTTCTTT
>TRBD1|-|TRBJ1-2|TRBV28
CASSSQHPGQGGQGYTF
TGTGCCAGCAGTTCGCAGCACCCGGGACAGGGAGGGCAGGGCTACACCTTC
>-|-|TRBJ2-3|TRBV20-1
CSASWRDTQYF
TGCAGTGCTAGCTGGCGGGATACGCAGTATTTT
>-|once|TRBJ2-1|TRBV6-5
CASSPHIGEQFF
TGTGCCAGCAGTCCTCACATTGGAGAGCAGTTCTTC
>-|few|TRBJ2-5|TRBV5-1
CASSRRGTETQYF
TGCGCCAGCAGCCGCCGGGGCACGGAGACCCAGTACTTC
>-|-|TRBJ1-5|TRBV30
CAWSFGGNQPQHF
TGTGCCTGGAGTTTTGGTGGCAATCAGCCCCAGCATTTT
>-|-|TRBJ2-6|TRBV29-1
CSVELVSGANVLTF
TGCAGCGTTGAACTCGTCTCTGGGGCCAACGTCCTGACTTTC
>-|many|TRBJ2-1|TRBV7-3
CASSLDQTGEQFF
TGTGCCAGCAGCTTGGACCAGACGGGAGAGCAGTTCTTC
>-|-|TRBJ1-1|TRBV11-2
CASSLRYDLIGTEAFF
TGTGCCAGCAGCCTCCGGTACGACCTTATAGGTACTGAAGCTTTCTTT